This entry concerns a single T cell receptor (beta chain). The table came from immunoSEQ multiplex PCR; TCRdb's copy has only in-frame clones and leaves some out. The data show about 67,000 clones, roughly 80% seen once. The data originate from a study of blood T cell repertoires in COVID-19. This sequence originates from a human donor in a cohort sampled during active COVID-19. The sequenced material came from peripheral blood.

CDR3 in DNA: TGTGCCAGCAGTCTCCACCGGGACATTCAAGAGACCCAGTACTTC. Translation: CASSLHRDIQETQYF. The chain combines TRBV6-5 with TRBJ2-5, with TRBD1 as a possible D gene (6 bases). CDR1 is MNHEY and CDR2 is SVGAGI in the germline V gene. CDR3 length equals 15 residues. V lost 5 bases and J lost 2, with 15 bases in between.